Listed below are T cell receptor beta chains from one sample, sequenced in a study of post-analysis software for immune sequencing data. MiXCR, run by TCRdb on the PCR reads, gives a single entry per CDR3 protein. In the table there are more than 500,000 distinct CDR3 sequences, around a third of which are singletons. The sequenced sample consisted of blood. Source of these receptors: a girl under 18 with multiple sclerosis. Both conserved end residues are part of each CDR3. The D gene is left open where the match is weak. Part of the rows lack a size; the others show once, few, many or a class for expanded clones.

D,size,J,V,CDR3,DNA
-,-,TRBJ1-2,TRBV20-1,CSARPPGLTNYGYTF,TGCAGTGCTAGGCCGCCGGGACTGACAAACTATGGCTACACCTTC
-,many,TRBJ2-6,TRBV29-1,CSFLGGANVLTF,TGCAGCTTTTTGGGAGGGGCCAACGTCCTGACTTTC
TRBD1,few,TRBJ2-5,TRBV24-1,CATSDPTGIETQYF,TGTGCCACCAGTGATCCGACAGGGATAGAGACCCAGTACTTC
-,-,TRBJ2-3,TRBV20-1,CSARTPGPRRTDTQYF,TGCAGTGCTAGAACACCGGGACCCCGGAGGACAGATACGCAGTATTTT
TRBD2,few,TRBJ2-3,TRBV5-1,CASSLDAGRVADTQYF,TGCGCCAGCAGCTTGGATGCGGGGAGGGTCGCAGATACGCAGTATTTT
-,few,TRBJ2-1,TRBV7-9,CASSRQLVYNEQFF,TGTGCCAGCAGCCGACAACTAGTCTACAATGAGCAGTTCTTC
TRBD1,-,TRBJ2-1,TRBV20-1,CSTTGTGSEQFF,TGCAGTACTACCGGGACAGGGAGTGAGCAGTTCTTC
-,once,TRBJ2-3,TRBV20-1,CSAPLTDRQYF,TGCAGTGCTCCCCTCACAGATAGGCAGTATTTT
-,-,TRBJ2-3,TRBV7-9,CASSLRVQFSTDTQYF,TGTGCCAGCAGCTTAAGGGTCCAGTTTAGCACAGATACGCAGTATTTT
-,-,TRBJ2-7,TRBV20-1,CSASSPGPYEQYF,TGCAGTGCTAGTAGTCCGGGACCCTACGAGCAGTACTTC
TRBD1,-,TRBJ2-7,TRBV4-2,CASSQGGQGVEYEQYF,TGTGCCAGCAGCCAAGGCGGACAGGGAGTAGAGTACGAGCAGTACTTC
TRBD1,few,TRBJ2-5,TRBV20-1,CSASVRGPETQYF,TGCAGTGCTAGTGTCAGGGGGCCAGAGACCCAGTACTTC
-,few,TRBJ1-2,TRBV20-1,CRASPRNYGYTF,TGCAGGGCTAGCCCTCGTAACTATGGCTACACCTTC
-,few,TRBJ1-2,TRBV10-3,CATGDKNYGYTF,TGTGCCACCGGGGACAAGAACTATGGCTACACCTTC
-,-,TRBJ1-1,TRBV2,CASSENGDRGTEAFF,TGTGCCAGCAGTGAAAACGGGGACCGGGGAACTGAAGCTTTCTTT